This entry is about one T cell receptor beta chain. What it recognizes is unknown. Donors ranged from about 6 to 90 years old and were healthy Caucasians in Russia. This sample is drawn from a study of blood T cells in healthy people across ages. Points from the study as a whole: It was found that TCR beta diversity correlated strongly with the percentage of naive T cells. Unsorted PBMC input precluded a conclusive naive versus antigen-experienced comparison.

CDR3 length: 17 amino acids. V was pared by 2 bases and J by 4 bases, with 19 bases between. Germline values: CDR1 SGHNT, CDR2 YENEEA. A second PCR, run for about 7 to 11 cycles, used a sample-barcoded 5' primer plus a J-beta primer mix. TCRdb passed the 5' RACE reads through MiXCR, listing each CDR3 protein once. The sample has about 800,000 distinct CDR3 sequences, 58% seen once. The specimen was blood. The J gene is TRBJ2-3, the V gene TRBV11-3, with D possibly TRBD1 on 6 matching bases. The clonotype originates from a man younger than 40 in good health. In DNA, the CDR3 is TGTGCCAGCAGCTTATGGTTCTCGGGAAAGGGGGCAGATACGCAGTATTTT. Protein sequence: CASSLWFSGKGADTQYF. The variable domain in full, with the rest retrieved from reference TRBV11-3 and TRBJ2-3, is EAGVVQSPRYKIIEKKQPVAFWCNPISGHNTLYWYLQNLGQGPELLIRYENEEAVDDSQLPKDRFSAERLKGVDSTLKIQPAELGDSAVYLCASSLWFSGKGADTQYFGPGTRLTVL.